The next 5 T cell receptor beta chains were all read from a single sample in a study of T cell changes during pregnancy in multiple sclerosis. The assay was immunoSEQ multiplex PCR, and TCRdb's table has in-frame clones only and misses some. This table holds 20,000 to 25,000 clones, approximately 92% found once. Sequenced material: CD8+ T cells from peripheral blood mononuclear cells, taken in the third trimester of pregnancy. These TCRs come from a female donor with multiple sclerosis, enrolled in a pregnancy study.

V is TRBV19 and J is TRBJ1-1; D is unclear. The V end lost 3 bases, the J end lost 1 base, and 6 bases lay between the germline ends. The CDR3 extends over 13 amino acids. In germline, CDR1 is LNHDA, CDR2 SQIVND (reference sequence). CDR3 loop: CASSIFRNTEAFF. The CDR3 coding sequence is TGTGCCAGTAGTATTTTCAGGAACACTGAAGCTTTCTTT.

V gene TRBV4-3 combines with J gene TRBJ2-1, with 7 bases lining up with TRBD2. This CDR3 contains 15 residues. Germline values: CDR1 LGHNA, CDR2 YSLEER. V lost 0 bases, J lost 7 bases, and 6 bases stayed unmatched. The CDR3 here is CASSQDWTGGNEQFF. DNA of the CDR3: TGCGCCAGCAGCCAAGATTGGACCGGGGGGAATGAGCAGTTCTTC.

The chain uses TRBV7-6 and TRBJ2-7, with 9 bases aligning to TRBD1. The CDR3 is 14 amino acids. The germline CDR1 and CDR2 sequences are SGHVS and FNYEAQ. Trimming cost V 0 bases and J 3 bases; bases outside gene matches: 0. CDR3 DNA sequence: TGTGCCAGCAGCTTAGCGGGACAGGGCTACGAGCAGTACTTC. The encoded protein is CASSLAGQGYEQYF.

This chain connects TRBV30 to TRBJ2-3, with TRBD2 matching over 10 bases. CDR1 is GTSNPN, CDR2 SVGIG, per germline (reference sequence). The length of the CDR3 is 15 residues. V was clipped by 0 bases and J by 3 bases; unmatched bases: 3. The CDR3 here is CAWSVGAGGTDTQYF. The CDR3 nucleotides read TGTGCCTGGAGTGTCGGAGCGGGAGGGACAGATACGCAGTATTTT. Drawing the rest from reference TRBV30 and TRBJ2-3, the complete variable domain is SQTIHQWPATLVQPVGSPLSLECTVEGTSNPNLYWYRQAAGRGLQLLFYSVGIGQISSEVPQNLSASRPQDRQFILSSKKLLLSDSGFYLCAWSVGAGGTDTQYFGPGTRLTVL.

The chain employs TRBV7-8 and TRBJ1-5; weak D call: TRBD1 (5 bases). Germline V gene sequence: CDR1 SGHVS, CDR2 FQNEAQ. CDR3 length: 15 amino acids. The V and J ends lost 0 bases and 7 bases respectively, with 13 bases between them. CDR3 DNA: TGTGCCAGCAGCTTAGCTTTCGCAGGGAAGCAGCCCCAGCATTTT. Protein sequence: CASSLAFAGKQPQHF. Supplemented by reference TRBV7-8 and TRBJ1-5, the full variable domain reads GAGVSQSPRYKVAKRGQDVALRCDPISGHVSLFWYQQALGQGPEFLTYFQNEAQLDKSGLPSDRFFAERPEGSVSTLKIQRTQQEDSAVYLCASSLAFAGKQPQHFGDGTRLSIL.